One sample yielded the 10 T cell receptor beta chains listed below, sequenced in a study of Ad26.COV2.S vaccination and SARS-CoV-2 variants. The sample's treatment: some 20 received Ad26.COV2.S at low or high dose, single or two shots; about 5 received placebo; per-sample allocation not given. Samples came from day 63 after the first vaccine or placebo injection. Generated by immunoSEQ multiplex PCR, the TCRdb table keeps only in-frame clones and is missing some. The sample yields roughly 300,000 clones, roughly 91% seen once. The specimen was peripheral blood, collected in a trial of Ad26.COV2.S vaccine versus placebo. These receptor sequences come from a person aged 18-65 years who received the Ad26.COV2.S COVID-19 vaccine or a placebo.

The rearrangement links TRBV18 to TRBJ1-4; D is possibly TRBD1 (5 bases). CDR3 size: 13 residues. CDR1 and CDR2 (germline): KGHSH, LQKENI. Deletions cut 10 bases from V and 5 bases from J, with 14 bases between. The DNA for the CDR3 is TGTGCCACACAGGACGGACGAAATGAAAAACTGTTTTTT. It translates to CATQDGRNEKLFF. Drawing the rest from reference TRBV18 and TRBJ1-4, the complete variable domain is NAGVMQNPRHLVRRRGQEARLRCSPMKGHSHVYWYRQLPEEGLKFMVYLQKENIIDESGMPKERFSAEFPKEGPSILRIQQVVRGDSAAYFCATQDGRNEKLFFGSGTQLSVL.

The chain recombines TRBV10-3 with TRBJ1-1; 12 nucleotides match TRBD1. The CDR3 is 15 residues long. From germline, CDR1 is ENHRY and CDR2 SYGVKD. Trimming took 6 bases from V and 5 from J; bases not matched to a gene: 7. The CDR3 DNA reads TGTGCCATCAGGTCGGGACAGGGGGCAGGGACTGAAGCTTTCTTT. It is translated as CAIRSGQGAGTEAFF.

V usage is TRBV9 and J usage is TRBJ2-1, with 12 nucleotides matching TRBD2. From germline, CDR1 is SGDLS and CDR2 YYNGEE. V lost 4 bases, J lost 4 bases, and 6 bases stayed unmatched. This CDR3 contains 16 residues. Written as DNA, the CDR3 is TGTGCCAGCAGCCCCCTCGGACTAGCGGGGTACAATGAGCAGTTCTTC. Protein sequence: CASSPLGLAGYNEQFF.

The chain recombines TRBV6-6 with TRBJ2-7, with 7 bases that match TRBD1. Germline CDR1 and CDR2: MNHNY and SVGAGI (reference sequence). The CDR3 covers 12 residues. J gave up 7 bases and V 4 bases, and 4 bases lay outside the gene matches. The CDR3 protein is CASSSTGWEQYF. For the CDR3, the DNA is TGTGCCAGCAGTTCGACAGGGTGGGAGCAGTACTTC.

The V and J genes are TRBV18 and TRBJ2-7; 7 bases are shared with TRBD1. The germline V gene has CDR1 KGHSH and CDR2 LQKENI. The V and J ends lost 3 bases and 4 bases, in that order; junction bases with no gene match: 6. The CDR3 covers 14 residues. The CDR3 reads CASSPYGQAYEQYF. CDR3 bases: TGTGCCAGCTCACCGTACGGACAGGCATACGAGCAGTACTTC.

This chain uses TRBV28 with TRBJ1-2; weak D call: TRBD1 (5 bases). CDR1 and CDR2 (germline): MDHEN, SYDVKM. This CDR3 region has 13 residues. Trimming pared 5 bases from V and 4 bases from J, leaving 11 bases between. The CDR3 DNA reads TGTGCCAGCAGTCCCGACAGTTTCTATGGCTACACCTTC. This codes for CASSPDSFYGYTF.

The chain is built from TRBV7-2 and TRBJ2-2, with D perhaps given as TRBD1 or TRBD2 (5 bases each). From germline, CDR1 is SGHTA and CDR2 FQGNSA. CDR3 length: 19 amino acids. Trimming removed 7 bases at V and 0 bases at J, with 24 bases between. CDR3 in DNA: TGTGCCAGCACCTCCTTGGGCCCCCGGGACGCTACGAACACCGGGGAGCTGTTTTTT. It translates to CASTSLGPRDATNTGELFF.

The gene calls are TRBV3-1 (or the pseudogene TRBV3-2) and TRBJ2-1, with 10 bases matching TRBD2. V shed 5 bases and J 7 bases; nucleotides not matched to a gene: 8. The germline CDR1 and CDR2 sequences are LGHDT and YNNKEL (reference sequence). This CDR3 contains 15 residues. The CDR3 DNA sequence: TGTGCCAGCAGCTACTCTAGCGGGAGTTATAATGAGCAGTTCTTC. Protein sequence: CASSYSSGSYNEQFF.

The chain carries TRBV11-2 and TRBJ2-2, with 9 bases identical to TRBD2. The ends lost 5 bases at V and 4 bases at J; junction bases unmatched: 8. CDR1 and CDR2 from the germline V gene are SGHAT and FQNNGV. The length of the CDR3 is 16 residues. For the CDR3, the DNA is TGTGCCAGCAGCAACCAGCGGGGGGACTCCACCGGGGAGCTGTTTTTT. This codes for CASSNQRGDSTGELFF.

The chain uses TRBV13 and TRBJ1-2; D not resolved. The ends were cut back, 5 bases at V and 8 bases at J, with 18 bases in the middle. The CDR3 length is 14 residues. CDR1 is PRHDT and CDR2 is FYEKMQ in the germline V gene (reference sequence). The CDR3 protein is CASSPGSRTGGYTF. For the CDR3, the DNA is TGTGCCAGCAGCCCGGGCTCGAGGACTGGGGGCTACACCTTC. The full variable domain, in which reference TRBV13 and TRBJ1-2 provide the parts outside the CDR3, is AAGVIQSPRHLIKEKRETATLKCYPIPRHDTVYWYQQGPGQDPQFLISFYEKMQSDKGSIPDRFSAQQFSDYHSELNMSSLELGDSALYFCASSPGSRTGGYTFGSGTRLTVV.